This T cell receptor beta chain was captured in a study of blood T cell repertoires in COVID-19. Germline CDR1 and CDR2: KGHSH and LQKENI. The CDR3 is 13 amino acids. The V end lost 1 base, the J end lost 5 bases, and 8 bases lay between the germline ends. Method: immunoSEQ multiplex PCR; TCRdb's copy keeps in-frame clones and lacks some. The sample has over 70,000 clones, about four fifths seen once. The receptor comes from a man in his 70s with COVID-19, enrolled during active disease. The sample was peripheral blood. This chain links TRBV18 with TRBJ1-2, with TRBD1 as a possible D gene (6 bases). Here the CDR3 reads CASSPRTEYGYTF. CDR3 DNA sequence: TGTGCCAGCTCACCACGGACAGAGTATGGCTACACCTTC.